These T cell receptor beta chains were read from a single sample in a study of control samples from healthy donors and cancer patients. Generated by immunoSEQ multiplex PCR, the TCRdb table keeps only in-frame clones and is missing some. This table has some 130,000 clones, 80% to 95% appearing once. The sequenced material came from blood. The receptors originated from a young man in good health. CDR3s include the opening cysteine and the closing phenylalanine or tryptophan. The D gene is left open where the match is weak. Rows give clone size only sometimes, using once, few, many, or a class for an expanded clone.

d_call j_call v_call clone_size cdr3_nt cdr3_aa
. TRBJ2-5 TRBV19 . TGTGCCAGTAGTATCGGGACTCGCGGAGCCCAAGAGACCCAGTACTTC CASSIGTRGAQETQYF
. TRBJ1-5 TRBV6-6 . TGTGCCAGCAGTTCCAGGGAAAATCAGCCCCAGCATTTT CASSSRENQPQHF
. TRBJ1-1 TRBV5-1 . TGCGCCAGCAGCCCGGAGGGGGGCAACACTGAAGCTTTCTTT CASSPEGGNTEAFF
TRBD1 TRBJ2-3 TRBV7-3 . TGTGCCAGCAGCGGCCGGACAGGGGGCAAGGATACGCAGTATTTT CASSGRTGGKDTQYF
. TRBJ1-1 TRBV7-2 . TGTGCCAGCAGCTTAGGGGTAGAAACTGAAGCTTTCTTT CASSLGVETEAFF
. TRBJ2-3 TRBV6-2/TRBV6-3 . TGTGCCAGCAGTCCCAGCGGGAGCACAGATACGCAGTATTTT CASSPSGSTDTQYF
. TRBJ1-6 TRBV28 . TGTGCCAGCAGCAGGGGAAAACTGGGTTCACCCCTCCACTTT CASSRGKLGSPLHF
. TRBJ2-1 TRBV5-1 . TGCGCCAGCAGCTTTCAGGGTGGGAATGAGCAGTTCTTC CASSFQGGNEQFF
. TRBJ2-3 TRBV10-3 once TGTGCCATCAGTGTGGGAGATACGCAGTATTTT CAISVGDTQYF
. TRBJ2-2 TRBV10-1 . TGCGCCAGCAGTGAGGTCCCCACCGGGGAGCTGTTTTTT CASSEVPTGELFF
TRBD1 TRBJ2-6 TRBV19 . TGTGCCAGTTCCCGGGACAGGGTTAACTCTGGGGCCAACGTCCTGACTTTC CASSRDRVNSGANVLTF
TRBD1 TRBJ1-5 TRBV5-8 . TGTGCCAGCAGCTTCCGGGACAGAGGGCGGCAGCCCCAGCATTTT CASSFRDRGRQPQHF
. TRBJ1-3 TRBV4-3 . TGCGCCAGCAGCCTGGCCCCCGGGGGTGGAAACACCATATATTTT CASSLAPGGGNTIYF
TRBD2 TRBJ2-3 TRBV5-4 . TGTGCCAGCAGCTATCTAGCGGGGGGGCCAGATACGCAGTATTTT CASSYLAGGPDTQYF
. TRBJ1-1 TRBV6-5 . TGTGCCAGCAATGGGGATACTGAAGCTTTCTTT CASNGDTEAFF
. TRBJ1-6 TRBV28 . TGTGCCAGCAGTGAGACCATAAGCTCCTATAATTCACCCCTCCACTTT CASSETISSYNSPLHF
TRBD1 TRBJ1-1 TRBV14 . TGTGCCAGCAGCCCACAGGGGGCTGGGTACACTGAAGCTTTCTTT CASSPQGAGYTEAFF
. TRBJ2-3 TRBV29-1 . TGCAGCCTCGGGGAGGGCACAGATACGCAGTATTTT CSLGEGTDTQYF
. TRBJ2-1 TRBV21-1 . TGTGCCAGCAGCATTGGCTTTTCTAGCGGGAGGGCCAGGTCCTACAATGAGCAGTTCTTC CASSIGFSSGRARSYNEQFF
. TRBJ2-3 TRBV3-1/TRBV3-2 . TGTGCCAGCAGCCAAGATCTGGGACCAGGAGTCGATACGCAGTATTTT CASSQDLGPGVDTQYF
. TRBJ2-7 TRBV30 . TGTGCCTGGACTGGGACGGGAACCTACGAGCAGTACTTC CAWTGTGTYEQYF
TRBD1 TRBJ1-1 TRBV7-2 . TGTGCCAGCAGTTCCGACAGGGGGAACACTGAAGCTTTCTTT CASSSDRGNTEAFF